Listed below are T cell receptor beta chains from one sample, sequenced in a study of technical replicates of blood from a handful of donors. Produced via immunoSEQ multiplex PCR; TCRdb's table is partial and in-frame only. The data show 85,000 to 100,000 clones, around 95% seen once. The sample consisted of T cells isolated from PBMCs. The receptors were gathered from a human donor in good health. Each CDR3 is given with its conserved first and last residue. A D gene is named only where the DNA matches it firmly. Clone sizes are given selectively: once, few, many, or a class where the clone is expanded.

TRBJ1-5,TRBV28,-,-,TGTGCCAGCAGTATACTCCCCTCGATAGCCTATAGCAATCAGCCCCAGCATTTT,CASSILPSIAYSNQPQHF
TRBJ1-2,TRBV30,-,-,TGTGCCTGGAGTGTATCCGGGTACGGTGGCTACACCTTC,CAWSVSGYGGYTF
TRBJ2-7,TRBV5-1,TRBD2,-,TGCGCCAGCAGCCTGGGGACTAGCGGGACCTACGAGCAGTACTTC,CASSLGTSGTYEQYF
TRBJ1-2,TRBV7-9,-,-,TGTGCCAGCAGCCCCGTCCTCGGGAAGTATGGCTACACCTTC,CASSPVLGKYGYTF
TRBJ1-1,TRBV27,-,-,TGTGCCAGCAGTTTAAGTCAGGGTATAGCTGAAGCTTTCTTT,CASSLSQGIAEAFF
TRBJ2-7,TRBV4-2,-,-,TGTGCCAGCAGCCAAGGAGGGAGTTATCCTAATTTTTTC,CASSQGGSYPNFF
TRBJ1-1,TRBV29-1,TRBD1,-,TGCAGCCTCGGGACAGTGGATTTCGATGGTACTGAAGCTTTCTTT,CSLGTVDFDGTEAFF
TRBJ2-7,TRBV6-1,TRBD1,-,TGTGCCAGCAGTGACCAAAACCGGGACAGGGAAATGCGTTACTACGAGCAGTACTTC,CASSDQNRDREMRYYEQYF
TRBJ1-1,TRBV6-5,-,-,TGTGCCAGCAGCAGCGGACCAGACCGCTCATCAGCTTTCTTT,CASSSGPDRSSAFF
TRBJ2-1,TRBV19,TRBD2,-,TGTGCCAGTAGAAGGGTGGCCAGCGGGAGCCCGAGCTCCTACAATGAGCAGTTCTTC,CASRRVASGSPSSYNEQFF
TRBJ2-7,TRBV15,-,-,TGTGCCACCAGCAGAGGGGAGATGAAAGCGAACGAGCAGTACTTC,CATSRGEMKANEQYF
TRBJ1-2,TRBV12-5,-,-,TGTGCTAGTGGTTTGGTAGCAAGGAGCGAATCTGCCTATGGCTACACCTTC,CASGLVARSESAYGYTF
TRBJ2-1,TRBV5-1,TRBD1,-,TGCGCCAGCAGCCGCAGGACAGGGGCATACAATGAGCAGTTCTTC,CASSRRTGAYNEQFF
TRBJ1-6,TRBV28,TRBD1,-,TGTGCCAGCAGTTCTTCCCGACAGGGAATTAATTCACCCCTCCACTTT,CASSSSRQGINSPLHF
TRBJ2-3,TRBV13,-,-,TGTGCCAGCAGTCGATTCAAGGAGGTCCTCACAGATACGCAGTATTTT,CASSRFKEVLTDTQYF
TRBJ2-5,TRBV6-5,-,-,TGTGCCAGCAGTCGTGGACTGACCCAGTACTTC,CASSRGLTQYF
TRBJ2-1,TRBV6-6,-,-,TGTGCCAGCAGTTACCCAGCTGCTAGGGGGAGTAATGAGCAGTTCTTC,CASSYPAARGSNEQFF
TRBJ1-2,TRBV6-1,TRBD1,-,TGTGCCAGCAGTGATACCGGACAGGCTGGTGGCTACACCTTC,CASSDTGQAGGYTF
TRBJ2-4,TRBV2,TRBD1,-,TGTGCCAGCAGTGAACTTTGGACAGGGAACATTCAGTACTTC,CASSELWTGNIQYF
TRBJ2-1,TRBV19,TRBD1,-,TGTGCCAGTAGTCCTCGGACAGGGCCGTACAATGAGCAGTTCTTC,CASSPRTGPYNEQFF
TRBJ1-1,TRBV9,-,few,TGTGCCAGCAGCGCAGGACAGAGCACTGAAGCTTTCTTT,CASSAGQSTEAFF
TRBJ2-7,TRBV9,TRBD1,-,TGTGCCAGCAGCGTAGGGGGACAGGGAGCCTACGAGCAGTACTTC,CASSVGGQGAYEQYF
TRBJ1-2,TRBV19,-,-,TGTGCCAGTAGTACCTCGGGGAGCGGCTACACCTTC,CASSTSGSGYTF
TRBJ2-6,TRBV5-1,-,-,TGCGCCAGCAGCTTGATCCTTGGACGTGACAGAGCTTACTCTGGGGCCAACGTCCTGACTTTC,CASSLILGRDRAYSGANVLTF
TRBJ1-2,TRBV5-1,-,-,TGCGCCAGCAGCTTGAACAGGGAGAACAGCTACACCTTC,CASSLNRENSYTF
TRBJ1-6,TRBV30,-,-,TGTGCCTGGAGTGTAATGCGGAATAATTCACCCCTCCACTTT,CAWSVMRNNSPLHF
TRBJ2-1,TRBV18,TRBD2,-,TGTGCCAGCTCACCAGTGCGGGAGACCTACAATGAGCAGTTCTTC,CASSPVRETYNEQFF